This TCR beta chain was identified in a study of blood T cell repertoires in COVID-19. In germline, CDR1 is MNHEY, CDR2 SVGAGI. Trimming pared 4 bases from V and 7 bases from J, leaving 13 bases between. This CDR3 spans 13 amino acids. Cohorts were assigned according to the clinical history that participants reported. Source study methods: Amplification from reference gene primers served as the basis for estimated nucleated cell counts. Assay: immunoSEQ multiplex PCR; the TCRdb copy retains only in-frame clones and omits some. The V and J calls and clone size are taken from that table; D and trimming were inferred from the DNA. The table has some 210,000 clones, 80% to 90% seen once.

Sequencing was performed on PBMCs or T cells enriched from blood (not recorded which). The chain has TRBV6-5 and TRBJ1-2; the D is unclear. This TCR was sampled from a man aged 35-49 years who had recovered from COVID-19. This CDR3 reads CASSSNPARGYTF. The DNA of the CDR3 is TGTGCCAGCAGTTCTAACCCCGCCCGTGGCTACACCTTC.